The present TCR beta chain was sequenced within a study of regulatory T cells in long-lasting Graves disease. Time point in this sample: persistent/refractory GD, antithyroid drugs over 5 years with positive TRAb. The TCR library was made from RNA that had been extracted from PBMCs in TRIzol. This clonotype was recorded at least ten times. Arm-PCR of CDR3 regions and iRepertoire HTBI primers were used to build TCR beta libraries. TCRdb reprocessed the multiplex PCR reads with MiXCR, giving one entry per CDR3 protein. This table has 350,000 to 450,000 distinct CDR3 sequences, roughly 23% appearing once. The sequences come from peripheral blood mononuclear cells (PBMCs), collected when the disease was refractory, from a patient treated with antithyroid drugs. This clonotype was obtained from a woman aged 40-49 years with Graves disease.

CDR3 DNA sequence: TGTGCCAGCAGTCCCCATCGGGCAGTTTGGGGCTACACCTTC. Protein product: CASSPHRAVWGYTF. V gene TRBV28 combines with J gene TRBJ1-2, with unresolved D. The CDR3 sequence is 14 residues long. Germline V gene data show CDR1 as MDHEN and CDR2 as SYDVKM. V lost 5 bases, J lost 8 bases, and 18 bases lay in between.